This entry features one T cell receptor (beta chain) sequence. Its antigen is as yet unknown. The data derive from a study of T cell responses to AZD1222 COVID-19 vaccine. Some clones are missing from TCRdb's copy, which holds only in-frame ones; the method was immunoSEQ multiplex PCR. Among some 150,000 clones, around 88% were seen once, and the ten largest hold under 2.5%. Study conclusions and caveats: Females made up more of the donors, who were largely white British, and clonal diversity may have come out too low. The peak T cell response came first, and repertoires were sampled only after it. Only a handful of individuals given AZD1222 were seropositive at baseline.

V gave up 3 bases and J gave up 12 bases; unmatched junction bases: 4. Germline-derived CDR1 and CDR2 are SGHNT and YYREEE (reference sequence). CDR3 length: 12 amino acids. The chain joins TRBV5-4 to TRBJ1-1; 11 positions match TRBD1. This sample comprised peripheral blood, obtained on day 0 of AZD1222 vaccination. The sequence derives from an adult in good health. DNA for the CDR3: TGTGCCAGCAGCTGGGACAGGGGGTGGACTTTCTTT. This translates into CASSWDRGWTFF.